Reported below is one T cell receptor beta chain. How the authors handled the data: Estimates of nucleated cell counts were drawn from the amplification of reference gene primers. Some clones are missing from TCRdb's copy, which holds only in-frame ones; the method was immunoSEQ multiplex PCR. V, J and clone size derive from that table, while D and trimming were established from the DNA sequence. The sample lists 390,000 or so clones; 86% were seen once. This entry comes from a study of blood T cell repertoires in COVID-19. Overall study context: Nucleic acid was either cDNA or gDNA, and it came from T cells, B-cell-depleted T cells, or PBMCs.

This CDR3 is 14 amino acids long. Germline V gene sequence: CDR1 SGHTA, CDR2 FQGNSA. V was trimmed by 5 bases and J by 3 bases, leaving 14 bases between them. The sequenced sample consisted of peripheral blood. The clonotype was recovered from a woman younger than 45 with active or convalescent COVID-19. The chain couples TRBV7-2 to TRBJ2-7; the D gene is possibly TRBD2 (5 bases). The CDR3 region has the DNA TGTGCCAGCAGCCCCCACGGGGAAGTCTACGAGCAGTACTTC. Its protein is CASSPHGEVYEQYF.